The 12 T cell receptor beta chains presented below share a single source sample, sequenced in a study of T cells in Graves' hyperthyroidism and ophthalmopathy. RNA transcripts served as the template for amplifying TCR beta CDR3 regions. When the TCR CDR3 underwent first-round RT-PCR, the HTBI primer set was used. MiXCR was run by TCRdb on the multiplex PCR reads, yielding one entry per CDR3 protein. The sample shows around 600,000 distinct CDR3 sequences, 13% to 15% of them seen only once. The sample taken for sequencing was blood. These receptors were collected from a woman under 30 with Graves' ophthalmopathy.

This clonotype came up many times. J is TRBJ1-2 and V is TRBV5-8, with D tentatively TRBD1 (5 bases). V was clipped by 2 bases and J by 8 bases, with 13 bases between them. The CDR3 runs 13 residues. Germline lookup yields CDR1 SGHTS and CDR2 YDEGEE. The CDR3 nucleotides read TGTGCCAGCAGCTTTAGTGGGGGAGGAGGCTACACCTTC. This sequence encodes CASSFSGGGGYTF.

This sequence joins TRBV20-1 and TRBJ2-6; D unresolved. The germline V gene has CDR1 DFQATT and CDR2 SNEGSKA (reference sequence). There are 16 residues in the CDR3. With 1 base removed from V and 2 bases from J, the gap between germline ends came to 12 bases. CDR3 nucleotide sequence: TGCAGTGCTAGAGGCCTTAGGCAAACTGGGGCCAACGTCCTGACTTTC. This sequence encodes CSARGLRQTGANVLTF.

The V gene is TRBV3-1, the J gene TRBJ1-2; D remains unclear. The CDR3 covers 16 residues. Germline V gene data show CDR1 as LGHDT and CDR2 as YNNKEL (reference sequence). The V end lost 1 base, the J end lost 1 base, and 13 bases lay between the germline ends. The CDR3 coding sequence is TGTGCCAGCAGCCAAGTAAGGTTCGGCGGTAACTATGGCTACACCTTC. It encodes CASSQVRFGGNYGYTF.

This clonotype was picked up many times. The chain is built from TRBV2 and TRBJ2-1; no firm D call. V was shortened by 3 bases and J by 5 bases, with 11 bases between the two germline ends. In germline, CDR1 is SNHLY, CDR2 FYNNEI. This CDR3 spans 14 amino acids. In nucleotides, the CDR3 is TGTGCCAGCAGTGACACGCGGAGACACAATGAGCAGTTCTTC. It yields the protein CASSDTRRHNEQFF.

CDR3 residues: CASSYRDRRRETQYF. The CDR3 DNA follows: TGTGCCAGCAGCTACCGGGACAGGAGGAGAGAGACCCAGTACTTC. This chain links TRBV7-9 with TRBJ2-5, with 8 bases aligning to TRBD1. V trimming: 4 bases; J trimming: 4 bases; junction bases outside the gene matches: 8. The germline CDR1 and CDR2 sequences are SEHNR and FQNEAQ (reference sequence). The CDR3 runs to 15 residues.

In its sample, this clonotype was seen many times. The chain carries TRBV28 and TRBJ2-3; 10 bases are shared with TRBD1. The germline gives CDR1 MDHEN, CDR2 SYDVKM. The CDR3 sequence is 18 residues long. The junction had 15 bases not matched to a gene; V was cut back by 5 bases and J by 4 bases. In DNA form, the CDR3 reads TGTGCCAGCAGTGGGCTCGACCTGGGACAGGGGTATGCAGATACGCAGTATTTT. This gives the protein CASSGLDLGQGYADTQYF.

Only one count was recorded for this clonotype. The rearrangement joins TRBV4-2 to TRBJ2-7; TRBD1 aligns across 9 bases. V dropped 4 bases and J dropped 1; count of bases not matched to a gene: 11. The CDR3 loop spans 17 amino acids. CDR1 is LGHNA and CDR2 is YNFKEQ in the germline V gene. For the CDR3, the DNA is TGTGCCAGCAGCCTAGGGGGGGGAGGGACAGGGTCCTACGAGCAGTACTTC. It encodes CASSLGGGGTGSYEQYF.

This clonotype was recorded many times. This sequence joins TRBV28 and TRBJ1-2; D not resolved. The CDR3 runs to 12 residues. Germline assignment: CDR1 MDHEN and CDR2 SYDVKM. Trimming stripped 2 bases from V and 2 bases from J, with 3 bases between. The CDR3 DNA follows: TGTGCCAGCAGTTTACAAAACTATGGCTACACCTTC. This gives the protein CASSLQNYGYTF.

This clonotype was counted between two and nine times. The rearrangement links TRBV25-1 to TRBJ1-4, with D unclear. CDR1 is MGHDK, CDR2 SYGVNS, per germline. The CDR3 is 15 amino acids. The ends were cut back, 1 base at V and 7 bases at J, with 13 bases in the middle. CDR3 protein: CASSEWAGSLEKLFF. The DNA of the CDR3 is TGTGCCAGCAGTGAATGGGCAGGAAGTCTTGAAAAACTGTTTTTT. Using reference TRBV25-1 and TRBJ1-4 for the parts outside the CDR3, the full variable domain is EADIYQTPRYLVIGTGKKITLECSQTMGHDKMYWYQQDPGMELHLIHYSYGVNSTEKGDLSSESTVSRIRTEHFPLTLESARPSHTSQYLCASSEWAGSLEKLFFGSGTQLSVL.

This clonotype was seen repeatedly, ten times or more. J is TRBJ2-1 and V is TRBV7-2; 9 nucleotides match TRBD2. Germline CDR1 SGHTA, CDR2 FQGNSA. The CDR3 spans 18 residues. Germline trimming cut 5 bases from V and 2 bases from J; bases unmatched to any gene: 13. CDR3 sequence (DNA): TGTGCCAGCAGCCCCGTCCTTTCGGCGGGAGGGCCCTACAATGAGCAGTTCTTC. Translating it yields CASSPVLSAGGPYNEQFF.

The rearrangement uses TRBV28 and TRBJ1-3; a weak D match, TRBD1 (6 bases). Germline values: CDR1 MDHEN, CDR2 SYDVKM. V lost 2 bases to trimming and J lost 4 bases, with 15 bases between them. This CDR3 comprises 16 residues. DNA for the CDR3: TGTGCCAGCAGTTTACTCCGGGGGGCGCCCGGAAACACCATATATTTT. Encoded protein: CASSLLRGAPGNTIYF.

This sequence joins TRBV20-1 and TRBJ2-2; D gene unclear. CDR1 is DFQATT and CDR2 is SNEGSKA in the germline V gene (reference sequence). The CDR3 runs to 13 residues. Trimming cost V 0 bases and J 5 bases, with 7 bases left between them. The CDR3 nucleotides read TGCAGTGCTAGAGATCAAGCAACCGGGGAGCTGTTTTTT. Its protein product is CSARDQATGELFF.